One sample yielded the 14 T cell receptor beta chains listed below, sequenced in a study of control samples from healthy donors and cancer patients. Generated by immunoSEQ multiplex PCR, the TCRdb table keeps only in-frame clones and is missing some. The sample has some 120,000 clones; 88% are singletons. Sequenced material: blood. All receptors derive from a woman in her 70s in good health.

The chain uses TRBV11-2 and TRBJ1-2; D is perhaps TRBD1 (5 bases). Between the trimmed V and J ends, which lost 3 bases and 0 bases, there was a span of 14 bases. This CDR3 region has 16 residues. Germline assignment: CDR1 SGHAT and CDR2 FQNNGV. CDR3 amino acids: CASSFLGGSPNYGYTF. CDR3 DNA sequence: TGTGCCAGCAGCTTTCTGGGGGGATCCCCTAACTATGGCTACACCTTC.

The chain uses TRBV15 and TRBJ2-3; D might be TRBD1 or TRBD2, each matching 7 bases. Trimming shortened V by 3 bases and J by 4 bases, and 17 bases separated the two germline ends. The CDR3 sequence is 16 residues long. Germline CDR1 is LNHNV and CDR2 is YYDKDF (reference sequence). The CDR3 bases are TGTGCCACCAGCAGCCCCAGGGGGGGTCGGGCAGATACGCAGTATTTT. This codes for CATSSPRGGRADTQYF. Combining the CDR3 with reference TRBV15 and TRBJ2-3 gives the whole variable domain DAMVIQNPRYQVTQFGKPVTLSCSQTLNHNVMYWYQQKSSQAPKLLFHYYDKDFNNEADTPDNFQSRRPNTSFCFLDIRSPGLGDTAMYLCATSSPRGGRADTQYFGPGTRLTVL.

This chain links TRBV10-3 with TRBJ2-7; D is possibly TRBD2 (7 bases). The CDR3 has 16 amino acids. CDR1 and CDR2 (germline): ENHRY, SYGVKD. The V gene lost 4 bases and the J gene lost 3 bases, with 19 bases spanning the gap. This CDR3 reads CAISARGGRGHYEQYF. The CDR3 DNA reads TGTGCCATCAGTGCCCGAGGAGGGCGGGGGCACTACGAGCAGTACTTC.

This clone was seen only a few times. The V and J genes are TRBV9 and TRBJ2-1, with a weak D call TRBD2 (6 bases). V was trimmed by 4 bases and J by 0 bases, leaving 20 bases between them. CDR1 and CDR2 (germline): SGDLS, YYNGEE. The CDR3 consists of 18 residues. The CDR3 bases are TGTGCCAGCAGCCCCGGGACTGGGGTAACTATCTCCTACAATGAGCAGTTCTTC. Translating it yields CASSPGTGVTISYNEQFF.

V is TRBV6-2 or TRBV6-3 and J is TRBJ1-4; D is unresolved. Trimming cost V 0 bases and J 0 bases, with 5 bases left between them. The germline V gene has CDR1 MNHEY and CDR2 SVGEGT. This CDR3 region has 15 residues. The CDR3 reads CASSYSTATNEKLFF. The DNA of the CDR3 is TGTGCCAGCAGTTACTCGACTGCAACTAATGAAAAACTGTTTTTT.

The genes are TRBV10-2 and TRBJ2-5, with D possibly being TRBD1 or TRBD2 (5 bases each). Germline CDR1 and CDR2: WSHSY and SAAADI. Trimming left V 8 bases short and J 1 base short, with 11 bases between. The CDR3 covers 13 residues. CDR3 sequence reads: CASGGRSQETQYF. CDR3 bases: TGCGCCAGCGGGGGAAGGAGCCAAGAGACCCAGTACTTC.

In this sample, this clone turned up a few times. The rearrangement links TRBV27 to TRBJ1-2; 11 bases are shared with TRBD1. Germline CDR1 MNHEY, CDR2 SMNVEV (reference sequence). The trim removed 4 bases at V and 2 bases at J, leaving 15 bases unmatched. CDR3 length: 19 amino acids. The CDR3 protein is CASSSRTRDRGILNYGYTF. The CDR3 DNA reads TGTGCCAGCAGTTCCAGGACCCGGGACAGGGGGATCTTAAACTATGGCTACACCTTC.

This rearrangement joins TRBV5-4 to TRBJ1-4; the D is unclear. Germline lookup yields CDR1 SGHNT and CDR2 YYREEE (reference sequence). CDR3 length: 15 residues. V was cut by 4 bases and J by 4 bases, with 14 bases left in between. The CDR3 bases are TGTGCCAGCAGCCCTGCATCGGGCCGTAATGAAAAACTGTTTTTT. Translating gives CASSPASGRNEKLFF.

The rearrangement links TRBV7-2 to TRBJ2-2; D is undetermined. In germline, CDR1 is SGHTA, CDR2 FQGNSA. V was shortened by 5 bases and J by 0 bases, with 10 bases between the two germline ends. This CDR3 comprises 15 residues. The CDR3 nucleotides read TGTGCCAGCAGCGTTAGTATTGCGAACACCGGGGAGCTGTTTTTT. This codes for CASSVSIANTGELFF.

As to this clone: This sample includes further DNA sequences coding for the same CDR3. The V gene is TRBV29-1, the J gene TRBJ1-3; TRBD1 might be the D (6 bases). Trimming removed 4 bases from V and 4 bases from J, with 14 bases in between. The CDR3 length is 14 residues. Looked up from germline, CDR1 is SQVTM and CDR2 is ANQGSEA. The CDR3, as DNA: TGCAGCGTTGCCGAGGGGGGTACGGGAAACACCATATATTTT. Its protein product is CSVAEGGTGNTIYF.

This clone was recorded a few times. The rearrangement joins TRBV6-5 to TRBJ2-3; D may be TRBD1 or TRBD2 (5 bases each). This CDR3 is built from 14 residues. The germline V gene encodes CDR1 MNHEY and CDR2 SVGAGI. The V and J ends lost 6 bases and 5 bases respectively, with 15 bases between them. The CDR3 here is CASRDGRDQDTQYF. The CDR3 nucleotides are TGTGCCAGCAGGGACGGCCGGGACCAAGATACGCAGTATTTT.

This chain joins TRBV4-3 and TRBJ1-2; a weak D match, TRBD1 (5 bases). Germline CDR1 and CDR2: LGHNA and YSLEER. The CDR3 totals 14 residues. Trimming pared 1 base from V and 3 bases from J, leaving 9 bases between. The CDR3, as DNA: TGCGCCAGCAGCCAAGGGTTCAGGGACTATGGCTACACCTTC. It is translated as CASSQGFRDYGYTF.

The CDR3 here is CATSRLSAATNEKLFF. CDR3 bases: TGTGCCACCAGCAGATTGTCGGCCGCAACTAATGAAAAACTGTTTTTT. The chain has TRBV15 and TRBJ1-4, with D uncertain. Trimming left V 2 bases short and J 0 bases short, with 10 bases between. The CDR3 is 16 residues long. Germline V gene sequence: CDR1 LNHNV, CDR2 YYDKDF (reference sequence).

The rearrangement links TRBV7-2 to TRBJ2-3; maybe TRBD2 (6 bases). CDR3 length equals 15 residues. In germline, CDR1 is SGHTA, CDR2 FQGNSA. Trimming cost V 5 bases and J 6 bases, with 18 bases left between them. The CDR3 DNA sequence: TGTGCCAGCAGCCAGCCCTTGTCGGGGGTGGATACGCAGTATTTT. Protein product: CASSQPLSGVDTQYF.